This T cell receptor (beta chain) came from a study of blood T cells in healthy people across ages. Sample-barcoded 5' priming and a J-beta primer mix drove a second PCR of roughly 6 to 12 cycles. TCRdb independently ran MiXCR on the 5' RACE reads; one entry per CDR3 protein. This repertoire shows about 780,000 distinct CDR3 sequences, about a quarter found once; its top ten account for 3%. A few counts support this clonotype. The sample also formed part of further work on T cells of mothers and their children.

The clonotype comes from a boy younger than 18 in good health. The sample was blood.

CDR3 amino acids: CASSSLGAGYKNIQYF. The CDR3 DNA sequence: TGTGCCAGCAGCTCCCTGGGCGCAGGGTATAAAAACATTCAGTACTTC. V usage is TRBV7-9 and J usage is TRBJ2-4; a possible D gene is TRBD1 (5 bases). The CDR3 is 16 residues long. Between the trimmed V and J ends, which lost 4 bases and 4 bases, there was a span of 17 bases. From germline, CDR1 is SEHNR and CDR2 FQNEAQ (reference sequence).